This T cell receptor (beta chain) was captured in a study of shared clonotypes between healthy human individuals (dated by TCRdb to the early 2020s). About the investigation overall: The cohort comprised a couple of women and a few men aged 18 to 49 years. For each donor, CD4 naive and CD4 memory were each given three plates, CD8 naive was given two plates, and CD8 memory was given one plate. Per donor, leukapheresis produced somewhere between about 0.85 and 8.9 billion PBMCs. To increase sequencing depth and limit assay-specific biases, different laboratories used diverse techniques to prepare libraries and sequence TCR repertoires. The study deeply sequenced blood TCR repertoires of about five healthy adults to estimate repertoire size and the extent of clonotype sharing between individuals.

This clone has only one observation. No antigen is known for it. No base quality values were provided; no much bigger clone lies one nucleotide off. The full study reports these points: Compared with non-shared clonotypes, clonotypes shared by all four sorted-subset donors had higher generation probabilities. Only blood was sampled, and tissue TCR repertoires likely differ from those in blood. Pairwise subsampling led to the expectation that sequencing depth would affect the degree of clonotype sharing among donors. The small number of donors limited the genetic and exposure-history diversity represented. When several donors were compared, the shared fraction of clonotypes was approximately 5% for naive CD4, less than 4% for naive CD8, 2% to 2.5% for memory CD4, and less than 0.45% for memory CD8. Estimated clonotype richness was generally larger for naive than for memory subsets. Incomplete sequencing was indicated by rarefaction of sorted-subset datasets, despite the large sequencing depth.

Using the deep immunoSEQ assay, TCR CDR3 regions were amplified from genomic DNA by multiplex PCR. Extracted genomic DNA from each cell subset was distributed evenly across all wells of several immunoSEQ 96-well plates, and each plate was treated as a replicate. Each replicate PCR for sorted subsets received 150 to 250 ng genomic DNA, equal to some 32,000 T cell genomes. The purified libraries were quantified using a Qubit 3.0 fluorometer, sized with a Bioanalyzer 2100, and then quantified again using the KAPA Library Quantification kit. Every immunoSEQ 96-well plate was sequenced on a dedicated single-read 150-cycle Illumina NextSeq 550 flow cell. As for the original processing: The immunoSEQ output contained only junctional sequences without quality scores, so filtering could not match that applied to full-length reads. To assign V/J genes and CDR3, sequences were annotated against IMGT germline references using PyIR, a Python wrapper for IgBLAST v1.9. Reads with weak V/J assignments (E-value above 1e-6), missing CDR3, stop codons, out-of-frame junctions, or ambiguous translated residues were removed. A V3J clonotype was defined by an identical inferred V gene, J gene, and CDR3 amino acid sequence. To compute the percentage overlap between repertoires, the number of shared unique clonotypes was divided by the size of the smaller repertoire. Richness of each repertoire was evaluated using RTK rarefaction, the Chao1 estimator, and Recon v2.1 estimates of unobserved clonotypes. Generation probabilities for all TCRbeta clonotypes obtained by the gDNA method from several donors were computed using OLGA. Sourced from immuneACCESS, this table was stored by TCRdb with only in-frame sequences that have V and J called. A share of the clones is absent; for the studies checked, an unresolved V gene accounts for under half, and the remainder has no known explanation. Clonal size and the V and J genes are those of that table, whereas D and trimming came from the DNA. This sample gives about 92,000 clones in total; 68% of them show up just once. Jointly, the top ten make up roughly 50% of the sample.

The CDR3 goes from the cysteine to the phenylalanine over 15 residues. The entry retains the CDR3 DNA only, 45 bases that are in frame from base 1. Trimming removed 1 base from V and 0 bases from J, leaving 10 bases between the germline ends. The germline V gene specifies SGHTA as CDR1 and FQGNSA as CDR2. The donors were healthy, HIV-negative adults with no recently reported acute infections or vaccinations. Only Caucasian adults living in Nashville, Tennessee, USA were represented among the donors. CD8 memory samples combined magnetically selected CD45RO+ cells with CCR7-negative CD45RA+ effector memory (TemRA) cells. Blood was collected by leukapheresis, and PBMCs were isolated by Ficoll-Histopaque density gradient centrifugation and then cryopreserved in liquid nitrogen vapor phase. Analytical flow cytometry was used to check the purity and quantity of every magnetically sorted T cell population. From each sorted fraction, genomic DNA was isolated and quantified by UV absorbance on a Nanodrop 2000c.

The receptor was derived from a young man in good health. The chain is made from TRBV7-2 and TRBJ2-7; matching of 5 bases hints at TRBD1 as the D gene. Sequencing was done on a sample of memory CD8+ T cells sorted from blood. The sample's cell subset or site, from its label and the paper: CD45RO+ cells pooled with CCR7-negative TemRA cells. The CDR3 here reads CASSLGRGLSYEQYF. The bases are TGTGCCAGCAGCTTAGGTAGGGGCCTCTCCTACGAGCAGTACTTC.